Below, one TCR beta chain is given with its context. This sample is part of a study of T cell responses to AZD1222 COVID-19 vaccine. The table came from immunoSEQ multiplex PCR; TCRdb's copy has only in-frame clones and leaves some out. Of around 100,000 clones in the sample, about 82% were seen once. Germline V gene data show CDR1 as SGHRS and CDR2 as YFSETQ. With 4 bases removed from V and 6 bases from J, the gap between germline ends came to 17 bases. This CDR3 region has 15 residues. The receptor was derived from an adult in good health. Sample: peripheral blood, taken on day 0 of AZD1222 vaccination. V gene TRBV5-1 combines with J gene TRBJ2-1; possible D gene TRBD2, 6 bases. The CDR3 nucleotides read TGCGCCAGCAGCCGTACTAGCTCCACGTCCAATGAGCAGTTCTTC. The encoded protein is CASSRTSSTSNEQFF. The whole variable domain, remainder taken from reference TRBV5-1 and TRBJ2-1, is KAGVTQTPRYLIKTRGQQVTLSCSPISGHRSVSWYQQTPGQGLQFLFEYFSETQRNKGNFPGRFSGRQFSNSRSEMNVSTLELGDSALYLCASSRTSSTSNEQFFGPGTRLTVL.